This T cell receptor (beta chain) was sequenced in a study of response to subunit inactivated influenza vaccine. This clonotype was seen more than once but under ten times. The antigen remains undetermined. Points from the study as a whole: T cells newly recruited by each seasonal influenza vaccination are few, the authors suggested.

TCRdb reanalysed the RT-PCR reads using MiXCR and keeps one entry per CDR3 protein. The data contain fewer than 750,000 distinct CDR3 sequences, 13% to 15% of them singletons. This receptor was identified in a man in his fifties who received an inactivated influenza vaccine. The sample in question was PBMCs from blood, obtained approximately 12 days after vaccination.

The CDR3 nucleotides are TGCAGTGCATGGACAGACGACTACTACTACGAGCAGTACTTC. It specifies CSAWTDDYYYEQYF. The chain links TRBV20-1 to TRBJ2-7, with a weak D call TRBD1 (6 bases). The CDR3 covers 14 residues. Looked up from germline, CDR1 is DFQATT and CDR2 is SNEGSKA (reference sequence). Between the trimmed V and J ends, which lost 6 bases and 3 bases, there was a span of 18 bases.